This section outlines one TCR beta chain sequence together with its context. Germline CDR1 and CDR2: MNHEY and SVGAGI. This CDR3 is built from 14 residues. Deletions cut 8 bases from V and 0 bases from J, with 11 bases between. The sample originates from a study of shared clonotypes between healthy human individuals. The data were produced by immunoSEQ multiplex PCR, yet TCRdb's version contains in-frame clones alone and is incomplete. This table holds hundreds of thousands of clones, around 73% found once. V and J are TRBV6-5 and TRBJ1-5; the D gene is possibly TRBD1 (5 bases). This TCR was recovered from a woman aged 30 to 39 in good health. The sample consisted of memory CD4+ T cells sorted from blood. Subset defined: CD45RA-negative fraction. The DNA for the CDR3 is TGTGCCAGCCGACAGCTATATAGCAATCAGCCCCAGCATTTT. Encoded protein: CASRQLYSNQPQHF.